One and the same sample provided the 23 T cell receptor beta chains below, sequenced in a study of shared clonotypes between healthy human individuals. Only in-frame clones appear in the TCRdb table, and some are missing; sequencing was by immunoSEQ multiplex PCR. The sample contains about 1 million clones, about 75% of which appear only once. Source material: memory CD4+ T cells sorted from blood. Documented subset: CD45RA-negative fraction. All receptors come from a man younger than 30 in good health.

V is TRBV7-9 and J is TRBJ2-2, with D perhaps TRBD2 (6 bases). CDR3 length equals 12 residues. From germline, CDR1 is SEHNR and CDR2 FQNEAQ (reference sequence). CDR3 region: CVPGAYTGELFF. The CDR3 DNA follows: TGTGTTCCGGGAGCCTACACCGGGGAGCTGTTTTTT.

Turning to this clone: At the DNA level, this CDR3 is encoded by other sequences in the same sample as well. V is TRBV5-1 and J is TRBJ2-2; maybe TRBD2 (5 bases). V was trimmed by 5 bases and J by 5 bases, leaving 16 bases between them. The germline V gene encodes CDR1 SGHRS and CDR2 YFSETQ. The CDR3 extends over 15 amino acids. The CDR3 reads CASSLGGRGTGELFF. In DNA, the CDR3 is TGCGCCAGCAGTCTTGGTGGGAGAGGGACCGGGGAGCTGTTTTTT.

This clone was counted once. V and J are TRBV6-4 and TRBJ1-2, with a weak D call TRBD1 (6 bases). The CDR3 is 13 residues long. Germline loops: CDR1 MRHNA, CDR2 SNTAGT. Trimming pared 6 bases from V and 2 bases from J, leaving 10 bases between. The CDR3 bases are TGTGCCAGCAGCCAAACAGGGAACTATGGCTACACCTTC. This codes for CASSQTGNYGYTF.

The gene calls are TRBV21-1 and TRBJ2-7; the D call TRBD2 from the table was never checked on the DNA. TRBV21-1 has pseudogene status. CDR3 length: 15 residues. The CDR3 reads CASSKGVGLHYEQYF. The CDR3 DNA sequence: TGTGCCAGCAGCAAAGGGGTAGGACTACACTACGAGCAGTACTTC.

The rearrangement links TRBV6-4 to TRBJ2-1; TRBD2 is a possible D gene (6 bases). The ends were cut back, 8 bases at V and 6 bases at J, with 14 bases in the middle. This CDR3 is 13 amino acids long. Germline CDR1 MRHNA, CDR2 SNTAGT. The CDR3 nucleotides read TGTGCCAGCTCCAGCGGGCCATTCAATGAGCAGTTCTTC. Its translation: CASSSGPFNEQFF.

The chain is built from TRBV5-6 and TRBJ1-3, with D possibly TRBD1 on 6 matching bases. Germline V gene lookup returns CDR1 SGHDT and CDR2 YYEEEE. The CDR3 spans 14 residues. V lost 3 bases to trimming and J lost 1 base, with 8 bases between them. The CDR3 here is CASSSTGSGNTIYF. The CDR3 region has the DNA TGTGCCAGCAGCTCTACAGGGTCTGGAAACACCATATATTTT.

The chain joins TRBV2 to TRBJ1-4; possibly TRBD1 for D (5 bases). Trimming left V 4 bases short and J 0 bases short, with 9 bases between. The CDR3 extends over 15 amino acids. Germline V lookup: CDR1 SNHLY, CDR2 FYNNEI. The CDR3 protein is CASSADIATNEKLFF. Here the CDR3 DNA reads TGTGCCAGCAGTGCGGACATCGCAACTAATGAAAAACTGTTTTTT.

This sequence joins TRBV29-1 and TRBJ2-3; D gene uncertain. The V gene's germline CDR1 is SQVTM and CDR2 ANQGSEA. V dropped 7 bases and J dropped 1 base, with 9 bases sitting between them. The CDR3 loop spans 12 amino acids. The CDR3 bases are TGCAGCGGGATCAGAGGCACAGATACGCAGTATTTT. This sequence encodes CSGIRGTDTQYF.

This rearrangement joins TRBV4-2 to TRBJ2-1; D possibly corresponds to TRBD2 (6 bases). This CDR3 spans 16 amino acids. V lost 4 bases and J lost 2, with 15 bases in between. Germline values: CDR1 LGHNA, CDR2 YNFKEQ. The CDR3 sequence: CASSPELAGTYNEQFF. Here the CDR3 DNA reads TGTGCCAGCAGCCCAGAGCTCGCGGGAACCTACAATGAGCAGTTCTTC.

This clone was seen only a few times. In nucleotides, the CDR3 is TGTGCCAGCAGTGGACATTGGGGCGCCGGCTATGGCTACACCTTC. This codes for CASSGHWGAGYGYTF. The V and J genes are TRBV27 and TRBJ1-2, with TRBD1 as a possible D gene (5 bases). CDR3 size: 15 residues. The ends were cut back, 5 bases at V and 4 bases at J, with 17 bases in the middle. Germline CDR1 reads MNHEY; CDR2 reads SMNVEV (reference sequence).

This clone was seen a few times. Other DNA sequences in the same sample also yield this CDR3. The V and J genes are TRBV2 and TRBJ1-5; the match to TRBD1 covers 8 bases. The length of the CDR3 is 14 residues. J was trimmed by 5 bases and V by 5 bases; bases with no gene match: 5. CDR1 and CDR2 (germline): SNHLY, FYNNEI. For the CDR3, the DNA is TGTGCCAGCAGTCCCGGACAGGGAGATCAGCCCCAGCATTTT. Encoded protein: CASSPGQGDQPQHF.

The DNA for the CDR3 is TGTGCCAGCTTTTCGGGGGCGGGTGGCTACACCTTC. It translates to CASFSGAGGYTF. The chain is built from TRBV28 and TRBJ1-2, with D tentatively TRBD1 (6 bases). CDR3 length equals 12 residues. V was clipped by 8 bases and J by 7 bases, with 14 bases between them. Germline values: CDR1 MDHEN, CDR2 SYDVKM.

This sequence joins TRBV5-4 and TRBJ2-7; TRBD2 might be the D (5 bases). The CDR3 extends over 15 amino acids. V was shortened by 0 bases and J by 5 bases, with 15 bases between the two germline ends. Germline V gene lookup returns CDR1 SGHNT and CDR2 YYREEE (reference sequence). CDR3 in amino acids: CASSLVSGIRNEQYF. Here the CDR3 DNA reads TGTGCCAGCAGCTTGGTATCGGGGATTCGGAACGAGCAGTACTTC.

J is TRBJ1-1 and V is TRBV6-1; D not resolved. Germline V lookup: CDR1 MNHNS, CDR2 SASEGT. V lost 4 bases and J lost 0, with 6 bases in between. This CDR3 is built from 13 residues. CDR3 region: CASSGVMNTEAFF. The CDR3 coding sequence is TGTGCCAGCAGTGGGGTTATGAACACTGAAGCTTTCTTT.

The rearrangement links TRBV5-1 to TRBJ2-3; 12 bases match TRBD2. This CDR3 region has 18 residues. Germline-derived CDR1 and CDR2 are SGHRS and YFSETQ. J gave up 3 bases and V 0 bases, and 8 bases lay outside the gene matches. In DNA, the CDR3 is TGCGCCAGCAGCTTGGTCCCTCTAGGACTAGCGGGAACAGATACGCAGTATTTT. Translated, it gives CASSLVPLGLAGTDTQYF.

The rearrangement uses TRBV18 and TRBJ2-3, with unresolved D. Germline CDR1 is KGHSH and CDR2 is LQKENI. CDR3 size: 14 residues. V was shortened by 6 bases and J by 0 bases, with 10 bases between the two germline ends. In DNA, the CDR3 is TGTGCCAGCTCGCTGAGGCTTAGCACAGATACGCAGTATTTT. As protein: CASSLRLSTDTQYF.

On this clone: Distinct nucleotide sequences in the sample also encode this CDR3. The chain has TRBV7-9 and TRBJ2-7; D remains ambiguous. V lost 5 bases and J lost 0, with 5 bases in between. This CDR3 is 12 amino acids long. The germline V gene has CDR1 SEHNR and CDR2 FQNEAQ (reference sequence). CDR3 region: CASSLTSYEQYF. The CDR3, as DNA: TGTGCCAGCAGCCTAACCTCCTACGAGCAGTACTTC.

This CDR3 reads CASSEFGSAKNIQYF. CDR3 DNA sequence: TGTGCCAGCAGTGAATTTGGGAGTGCCAAAAACATTCAGTACTTC. J is TRBJ2-4 and V is TRBV25-1, with a weak D call TRBD2 (5 bases). The CDR3 is 15 residues long. Trimming pared 1 base from V and 1 base from J, leaving 8 bases between. The germline V gene encodes CDR1 MGHDK and CDR2 SYGVNS.

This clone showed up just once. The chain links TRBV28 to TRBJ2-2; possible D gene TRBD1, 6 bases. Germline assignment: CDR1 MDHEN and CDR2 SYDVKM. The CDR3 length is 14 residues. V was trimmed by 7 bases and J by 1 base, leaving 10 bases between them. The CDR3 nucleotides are TGTGCCAGCATTACACAGGGGAACACCGGGGAGCTGTTTTTT. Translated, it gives CASITQGNTGELFF.

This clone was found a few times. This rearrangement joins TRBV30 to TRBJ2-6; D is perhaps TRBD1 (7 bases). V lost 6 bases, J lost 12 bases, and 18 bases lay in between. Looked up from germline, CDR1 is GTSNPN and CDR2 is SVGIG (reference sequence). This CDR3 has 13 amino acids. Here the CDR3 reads CACQPNRGGVLTF. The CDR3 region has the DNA TGTGCCTGCCAACCCAACAGGGGAGGCGTCCTGACTTTC.

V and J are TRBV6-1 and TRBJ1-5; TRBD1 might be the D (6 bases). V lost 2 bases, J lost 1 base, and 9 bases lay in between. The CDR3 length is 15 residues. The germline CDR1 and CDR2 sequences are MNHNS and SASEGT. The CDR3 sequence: CASSESGQSNQPQHF. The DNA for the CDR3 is TGTGCCAGCAGTGAAAGCGGACAGAGCAATCAGCCCCAGCATTTT.

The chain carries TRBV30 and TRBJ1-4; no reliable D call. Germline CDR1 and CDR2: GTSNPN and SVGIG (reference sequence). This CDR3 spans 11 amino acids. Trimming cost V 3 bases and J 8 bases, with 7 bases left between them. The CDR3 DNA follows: TGTGCCTGGAGGGAGAGGGAAAAACTGTTTTTT. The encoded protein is CAWREREKLFF. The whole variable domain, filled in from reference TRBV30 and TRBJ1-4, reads SQTIHQWPATLVQPVGSPLSLECTVEGTSNPNLYWYRQAAGRGLQLLFYSVGIGQISSEVPQNLSASRPQDRQFILSSKKLLLSDSGFYLCAWREREKLFFGSGTQLSVL.

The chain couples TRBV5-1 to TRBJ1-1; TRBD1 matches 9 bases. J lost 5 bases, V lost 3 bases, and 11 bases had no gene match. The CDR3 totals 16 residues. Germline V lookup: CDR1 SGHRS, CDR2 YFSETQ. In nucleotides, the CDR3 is TGCGCCAGCAGCTCAAATACAGGGACAGGGAGGACTGAAGCTTTCTTT. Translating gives CASSSNTGTGRTEAFF.